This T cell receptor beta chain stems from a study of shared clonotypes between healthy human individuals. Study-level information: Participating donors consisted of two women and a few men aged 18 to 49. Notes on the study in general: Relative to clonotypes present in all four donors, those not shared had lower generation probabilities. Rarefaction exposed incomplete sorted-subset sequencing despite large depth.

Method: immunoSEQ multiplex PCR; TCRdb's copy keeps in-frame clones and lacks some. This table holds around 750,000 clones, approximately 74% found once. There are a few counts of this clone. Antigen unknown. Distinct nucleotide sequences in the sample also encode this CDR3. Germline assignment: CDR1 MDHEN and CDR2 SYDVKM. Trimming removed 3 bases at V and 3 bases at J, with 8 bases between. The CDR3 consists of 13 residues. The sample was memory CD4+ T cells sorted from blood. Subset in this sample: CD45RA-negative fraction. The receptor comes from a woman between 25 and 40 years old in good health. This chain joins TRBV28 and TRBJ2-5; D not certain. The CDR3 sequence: CASSLVAKETQYF. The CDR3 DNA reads TGTGCCAGCAGTTTGGTCGCGAAAGAGACCCAGTACTTC.